These 7 T cell receptor beta chains share one sample of origin, sequenced in a study of shared T cell receptors in the human thymus. TCRdb keeps only in-frame clones here, not all; method: immunoSEQ multiplex PCR. This repertoire shows almost 550,000 clones, approximately 80% found once; its top ten account for 0.01% to 0.015%. This same sample was also taken into another study, of human thymus T cells.

Sequencing used thymocytes. The receptors shown here come from a boy in the first two years of life with a congenital heart defect.

The chain has TRBV5-6 and TRBJ1-5; D not certain. The CDR3 runs 19 residues. The germline gives CDR1 SGHDT, CDR2 YYEEEE. V gave up 0 bases and J gave up 5 bases, with 24 bases separating them. CDR3 residues: CASSLAGREDPRIDQPQHF. CDR3 nucleotide sequence: TGTGCCAGCAGCTTGGCCGGGAGGGAGGACCCAAGAATCGATCAGCCCCAGCATTTT.

The V and J genes are TRBV5-6 and TRBJ2-5, with D possibly matching TRBD1 (6 bases). In germline, CDR1 is SGHDT, CDR2 YYEEEE. This CDR3 is 15 amino acids long. The V gene lost 2 bases and the J gene lost 1 base, with 12 bases spanning the gap. CDR3 residues: CASSLVPGAQETQYF. In DNA, the CDR3 is TGTGCCAGCAGCTTAGTCCCAGGGGCCCAAGAGACCCAGTACTTC.

The chain is built from TRBV19 and TRBJ1-5; 7 bases align to TRBD1. V lost 8 bases and J lost 4; bases outside the gene matches: 8. CDR3 length: 14 residues. CDR1 and CDR2 (germline): LNHDA, SQIVND (reference sequence). CDR3 residues: CASPRGQRNQPQHF. CDR3 bases: TGTGCCAGTCCTAGGGGGCAGCGAAATCAGCCCCAGCATTTT. Full variable domain (rest looked up from reference TRBV19 and TRBJ1-5): DGGITQSPKYLFRKEGQNVTLSCEQNLNHDAMYWYRQDPGQGLRLIYYSQIVNDFQKGDIAEGYSVSREKKESFPLTVTSAQKNPTAFYLCASPRGQRNQPQHFGDGTRLSIL.

V and J are TRBV13 and TRBJ2-1; 9 nucleotides align to TRBD2. Germline values: CDR1 PRHDT, CDR2 FYEKMQ (reference sequence). J gave up 5 bases and V 4 bases, and 12 bases lay outside the gene matches. The CDR3 length is 17 residues. CDR3 sequence: CASSSYSGTSNDNEQFF. The CDR3 DNA sequence: TGTGCCAGCAGCTCTTATTCCGGGACTAGCAACGACAATGAGCAGTTCTTC. Combining the CDR3 with reference TRBV13 and TRBJ2-1 gives the whole variable domain AAGVIQSPRHLIKEKRETATLKCYPIPRHDTVYWYQQGPGQDPQFLISFYEKMQSDKGSIPDRFSAQQFSDYHSELNMSSLELGDSALYFCASSSYSGTSNDNEQFFGPGTRLTVL.

This chain connects TRBV4-3 to TRBJ1-5, with unresolved D. V lost 4 bases to trimming and J lost 4 bases, with 14 bases between them. The CDR3 is made up of 15 amino acids. The germline V gene has CDR1 LGHNA and CDR2 YSLEER. The CDR3 nucleotides read TGCGCCAGCAGCCCCGAGGGTCGGCCTAATCAGCCCCAGCATTTT. Translation: CASSPEGRPNQPQHF.

V and J are TRBV15 and TRBJ2-4; 12 bases match TRBD2. This CDR3 is 15 amino acids long. After removal of 2 bases from V and 8 bases from J, the junction contained 4 bases not matched to a gene. Germline CDR1 reads LNHNV; CDR2 reads YYDKDF (reference sequence). The CDR3: CATSRLAGGPYIQYF. CDR3 in DNA: TGTGCCACCAGCAGACTAGCGGGAGGGCCTTACATTCAGTACTTC.

The rearrangement joins TRBV30 to TRBJ1-1; D is uncertain. V lost 2 bases and J 0 bases, leaving 7 bases between the germline ends. CDR3 length equals 13 residues. Germline assignment: CDR1 GTSNPN and CDR2 SVGIG (reference sequence). CDR3 protein: CAWSMRVNTEAFF. The CDR3 DNA reads TGTGCCTGGAGTATGCGGGTGAACACTGAAGCTTTCTTT. The entire variable domain, with the rest obtained from reference TRBV30 and TRBJ1-1, is as follows: SQTIHQWPATLVQPVGSPLSLECTVEGTSNPNLYWYRQAAGRGLQLLFYSVGIGQISSEVPQNLSASRPQDRQFILSSKKLLLSDSGFYLCAWSMRVNTEAFFGQGTRLTVV.